These 2 T cell receptor beta chains were sequenced from one sample in a study of blood T cell repertoires in COVID-19 (dated by TCRdb to 2020 to 2022). Library preparation used the immunoSEQ multiplex PCR assay. Held by TCRdb, this immuneACCESS table contains in-frame sequences only and omits some clones. Under half of the omission traces to an unresolved V gene where checked; the cause of the rest is unknown. Recorded for this sample are about 170,000 clones; approximately 83% of them occurred a single time. The leading ten clones occupy over 2% of the sample. Specimen: peripheral blood. The receptors were sampled from a woman of 80 years or more with acute or convalescent COVID-19.

The V and J genes are TRBV3-1 (or the pseudogene TRBV3-2) and TRBJ2-7, with 9 positions matching TRBD1. Germline V gives CDR1 LGHDT, CDR2 YNNKEL (reference sequence). Unmatched junction bases numbered 6, after V lost 4 bases and J lost 5 bases. This CDR3 comprises 14 residues. The CDR3 reads CASSPGQGGDEQYF. CDR3 in DNA: TGTGCCAGCAGCCCGGGACAGGGTGGGGACGAGCAGTACTTC.

The genes are TRBV30 and TRBJ2-1, with 8 bases matching TRBD2. Germline lookup yields CDR1 GTSNPN and CDR2 SVGIG (reference sequence). With V trimmed by 5 bases and J by 8 bases, 5 bases remained unmatched. This CDR3 region has 12 residues. DNA for the CDR3: TGTGCCTGGGTCACTAGCGGCGATGAGCAGTTCTTC. This translates into CAWVTSGDEQFF.